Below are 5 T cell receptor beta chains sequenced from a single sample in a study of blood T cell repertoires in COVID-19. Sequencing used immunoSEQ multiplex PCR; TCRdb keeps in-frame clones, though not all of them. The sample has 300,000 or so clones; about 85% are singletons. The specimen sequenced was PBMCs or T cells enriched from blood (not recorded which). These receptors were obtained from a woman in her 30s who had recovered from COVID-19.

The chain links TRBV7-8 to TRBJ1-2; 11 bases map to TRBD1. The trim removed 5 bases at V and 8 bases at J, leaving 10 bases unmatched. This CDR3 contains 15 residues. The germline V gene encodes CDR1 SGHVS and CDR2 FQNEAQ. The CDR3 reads CASSPAGTGGWGYTF. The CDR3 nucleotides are TGTGCCAGCAGCCCAGCAGGGACAGGGGGATGGGGCTACACCTTC.

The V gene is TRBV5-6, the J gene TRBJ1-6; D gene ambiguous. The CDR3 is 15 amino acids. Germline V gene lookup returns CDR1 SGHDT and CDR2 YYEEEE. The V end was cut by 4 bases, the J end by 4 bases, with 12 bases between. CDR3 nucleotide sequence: TGTGCCAGCAGCCGGGGAGGAGCTTATAATTCACCCCTCCACTTT. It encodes CASSRGGAYNSPLHF.

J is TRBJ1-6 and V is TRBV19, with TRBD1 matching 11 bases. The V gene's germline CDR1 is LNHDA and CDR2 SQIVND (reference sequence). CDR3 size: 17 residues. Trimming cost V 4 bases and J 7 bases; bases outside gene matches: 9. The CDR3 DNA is TGTGCCAGTAGTACCCTAGGACAGGGGGCTTGGAATTCACCCCTCCACTTT. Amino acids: CASSTLGQGAWNSPLHF.

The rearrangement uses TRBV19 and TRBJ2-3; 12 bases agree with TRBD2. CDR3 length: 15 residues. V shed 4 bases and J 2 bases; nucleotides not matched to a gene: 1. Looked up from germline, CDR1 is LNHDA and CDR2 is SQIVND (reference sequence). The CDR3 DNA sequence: TGTGCCAGTAGTAGGACTAGCGGGGACACAGATACGCAGTATTTT. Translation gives CASSRTSGDTDTQYF. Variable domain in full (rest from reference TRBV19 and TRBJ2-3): DGGITQSPKYLFRKEGQNVTLSCEQNLNHDAMYWYRQDPGQGLRLIYYSQIVNDFQKGDIAEGYSVSREKKESFPLTVTSAQKNPTAFYLCASSRTSGDTDTQYFGPGTRLTVL.

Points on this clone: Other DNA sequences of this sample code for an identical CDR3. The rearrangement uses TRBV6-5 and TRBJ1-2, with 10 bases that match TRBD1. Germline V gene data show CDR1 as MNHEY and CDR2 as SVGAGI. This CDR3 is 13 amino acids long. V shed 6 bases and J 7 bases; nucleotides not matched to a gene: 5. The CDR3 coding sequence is TGTGCCAGCAGCCGCGACAGGGGGCCTGGCTACACCTTC. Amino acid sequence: CASSRDRGPGYTF.